This T cell receptor (beta chain) was sequenced during a study of T cells in Graves' hyperthyroidism and ophthalmopathy. As for the study in general: Peripheral blood was acquired at first diagnosis, ahead of any therapy whatsoever. Whole-study results and caveats: Blood also showed most of the thyroid clonotypes that were expanded above 0.001. Ophthalmopathy got predicted by the model a median approximately 6.3 months before its onset.

TCR beta CDR3 sequences were amplified from RNA transcripts. Primed by the HTBI set, a first-round RT-PCR was run on the TCR CDR3. MiXCR, run by TCRdb on the multiplex PCR reads, gives a single entry per CDR3 protein. In the table there are fewer than 750,000 distinct CDR3 sequences, 14% to 15% of which are singletons. This clonotype was detected ten times or more. Its target is unknown. The source of the PBMCs was less than 12 ml of fresh peripheral blood. The receptor was isolated from a woman in her thirties or forties with Graves' ophthalmopathy. Sequences were obtained from blood.

The CDR3 nucleotides read TGTGCCAGCAGTGAACAGGTGGTGAACACTGAAGCTTTCTTT. It is translated as CASSEQVVNTEAFF. The chain joins TRBV6-1 to TRBJ1-1, with no clear D. The CDR3 totals 14 residues. Between the trimmed V and J ends, which lost 2 bases and 0 bases, there was a span of 7 bases. Germline-derived CDR1 and CDR2 are MNHNS and SASEGT.